This TCR beta chain emerged from a study of post-analysis software for immune sequencing data. In the study overall: Both relapsing-remitting and secondary progressive multiple sclerosis featured among the disease courses, as did progressive-relapsing multiple sclerosis.

Points from the study as a whole: Higher frequency in patients than in controls was seen for about 5 TRBV segments, with TRBV5-6, TRBV5-1 and TRBV20-1 among them. Those samples that were prepared in the same batch co-clustered strongly by F measure.

A remark on this clonotype: The antigen is unknown.

Each TCR beta cDNA library carried unique molecular identifiers. Approximately 500,000 cDNA molecules were obtained per 1 to 10 million input T cells. MiXCR, applied by TCRdb to the PCR reads, yields one record per CDR3 protein. Seen here are 650,000 to 850,000 distinct CDR3 sequences, around 42% observed once, and the top ten hold 4% to 5%. The CDR3 loop spans 12 amino acids. CDR1 and CDR2 from the germline V gene are DFQATT and SNEGSKA (reference sequence). The source material was blood. The TCR sequence derives from a girl aged 10 to 17 with multiple sclerosis. The chain carries TRBV20-1 and TRBJ2-4; either TRBD1 or TRBD2 may supply D (6 bases each). The better agreement between TRBJ2-7 and the DNA end casts doubt on the J call. The CDR3 spells CSAPEGDYEQYF. As DNA, the CDR3 is TGCAGTGCTCCGGAGGGGGACTACGAGCAGTACTTC.